The clone carrying this T cell receptor beta chain was counted many times. As yet, its antigen is unknown. This specimen comes from a study of early T cells in non-severe SARS-CoV-2 infection. Study at large: Sequencing of bulk RNA from unsorted whole blood was done, without chain pairing. Broader study findings: The VDJdb matching leaned toward anti-spike CD8 responses and overlooked private and CD4 specificities.

Unique molecular identifiers (one per individual cDNA molecule) were attached. In TCRdb, the 5' RACE reads were re-called with MiXCR into one record per CDR3 protein. The table has about 25,000 distinct CDR3 sequences, roughly 5% seen once; the top ten hold approximately 6.6%. Trimming removed 8 bases at V and 1 base at J, with 12 bases between. The CDR3 covers 13 residues. CDR1 and CDR2 from the germline V gene are KGHSH and LQKENI. This receptor was obtained from an adult who was a healthcare worker with PCR-confirmed SARS-CoV-2 infection or an uninfected control (not recorded which). Sequencing was performed on whole blood. This chain uses TRBV18 with TRBJ2-7; maybe TRBD1 (5 bases). The CDR3 nucleotides are TGTGCCAGCGGGGCAGGGCAATCCTACGAGCAGTACTTC. It translates to CASGAGQSYEQYF. Together with reference TRBV18 and TRBJ2-7, the CDR3 gives the full variable domain: NAGVMQNPRHLVRRRGQEARLRCSPMKGHSHVYWYRQLPEEGLKFMVYLQKENIIDESGMPKERFSAEFPKEGPSILRIQQVVRGDSAAYFCASGAGQSYEQYFGPGTRLTVT.